This is a list of T cell receptor beta chains from one sample in a study of blood T cell repertoires in COVID-19. Profiling relied on immunoSEQ multiplex PCR, and the TCRdb table lists in-frame clones only, not all of them. The sample has hundreds of thousands of clones; less than 90% are singletons. What was sequenced was PBMCs or T cells enriched from blood (not recorded which). The receptors shown here come from a woman aged 55-70 years who had recovered from COVID-19. Both conserved end residues are part of each CDR3. Each record gives: CDR3 length, V gene, CDR3 protein.

16,TRBV11-2,CASSLVRDSSGSPLHF
15,TRBV5-1,CASSWGLAGSYEQYF
16,TRBV4-1,CASSPLGQGANTEAFF
14,TRBV2,CASESRGNYNEQFF
15,TRBV7-2,CASSLPGFGDYGYTF
15,TRBV5-4,CASSQETGVNSPLHF
13,TRBV18,CASSPSTGEKLFF
17,TRBV6-1,CASSEADRTATNEKLFF
17,TRBV4-2,CASSRGTSGGAAGELFF
15,TRBV4-2,CASSHGLTGNQPQHF
15,TRBV5-5,CASSLRGGFGYGYTF
12,TRBV9,CASSDYFYGYTF
16,TRBV19,CASSIQGGALTDTQYF
15,TRBV6-5,CASSYRGPTNEKLFF
14,TRBV5-1,CASTRNPGDNEQFF
15,TRBV10-3,CAISFRDRPYYGYTF
17,TRBV3-1/TRBV3-2,CASSHWDRGRRADTQYF
13,TRBV11-2,CASSLPGADTQYF
14,TRBV18,CASSPQGTGEKLFF
15,TRBV10-3,CAISFSGGAYNEQFF
15,TRBV6-5,CASSPLQAAIYGYTF
12,TRBV19,CASGTGGAEAFF
14,TRBV29-1,CSVYYTGAGNTIYF
15,TRBV19,CASSSTLVPRGGYTF
16,TRBV7-2,CASSLLGGGGADTQYF
13,TRBV9,CASSVDGSYEQYF
16,TRBV9,CASSVGSGGATDTQYF